This T cell receptor (beta chain) came from a study of T cells of healthy individuals. By sample fraction, this clonotype is medium-sized. TCRdb re-called the 5' RACE reads with MiXCR, one entry per CDR3 protein. The data show about 53,000 distinct CDR3 sequences, roughly 14% seen once. The TCR sequence derives from a human donor in good health.

CDR3 sequence: CASSSAPRTSGRDEQFF. As DNA, the CDR3 is TGTGCCAGCAGCTCCGCACCACGGACTAGCGGGAGAGATGAGCAGTTCTTC. The chain links TRBV7-8 to TRBJ2-1, with 13 bases lining up with TRBD2. The CDR3 runs 17 residues. The V gene end was trimmed by 4 bases and the J gene end by 8 bases; junction bases not matched to a gene: 11. The germline V gene has CDR1 SGHVS and CDR2 FQNEAQ.